This TCR beta chain was captured in a study of cytomegalovirus exposure and HLA in healthy donors. Study context: Earlier results showed roughly 120 million unique TCR beta sequences derived from about 179 million T cells. Findings of the study overall: In a later analysis, at a false discovery rate of 0.05, 16,951 TCR beta sequences were associated with HLA alleles.

Likely unrecorded immune exposures existed in these nominally healthy donors. On this clone: Antigen specificity is unknown.

The study ran its PCR with 60 Vbeta and 13 Jbeta primers. Assay: immunoSEQ multiplex PCR; the TCRdb copy retains only in-frame clones and omits some. This table has around 110,000 clones, 82% appearing once. The length of the CDR3 is 13 residues. Per the germline V gene, CDR1 is LNHDA and CDR2 is SQIVND (reference sequence). V was clipped by 7 bases and J by 3 bases, with 12 bases between them. This receptor was obtained from a man aged 50 or older in good health and CMV-seronegative. The genes are TRBV19 and TRBJ1-2, with D perhaps TRBD1 (5 bases). The specimen was PBMCs. The CDR3 spells CASTGRGDYGYTF. CDR3 DNA: TGTGCCAGTACGGGCCGGGGGGACTATGGCTACACCTTC.